A selection of T cell receptor beta chains follows, all from one sample in a study of CD8+CD57+ T cells in acquired aplastic anemia. TCRdb ran MiXCR on the reads and lists one entry per CDR3 protein. The data hold about 20,000 distinct CDR3 sequences, with roughly 43% observed a single time. The sequenced material came from CD8+CD57+ T cells sorted from PBMCs. These receptors came from a human donor with aplastic anemia. Both conserved end residues are part of each CDR3. A D gene is named only where the DNA matches it firmly. Rows may omit the clone size; those that give it use once, few, many or a size class.

>-|-|TRBJ1-2|TRBV5-4
TGTGCCAGCAGCCCGGGATCTGGCACCCCTTCTAACTATGGCTACACCTTC
CASSPGSGTPSNYGYTF
>TRBD2|-|TRBJ2-7|TRBV7-3
TGTGCCAGCAGCTTAATAATCCAACTGATCGGCGGGGGGGTCGGGTCCTACGAGCAGTACTTC
CASSLIIQLIGGGVGSYEQYF
>TRBD1|few|TRBJ2-7|TRBV20-1
TGCAGTGCTAGGTGGGGGACAGATTACGAGCAGTACTTC
CSARWGTDYEQYF
>TRBD1|-|TRBJ1-1|TRBV27
TGTGCCAGCAGTTTCGGGCAGGGGGCGACTGAAGCTTTCTTT
CASSFGQGATEAFF
>-|-|TRBJ2-6|TRBV12-3/TRBV12-4
TGTGCCAGCAGCCACCCCTCCGTGAGTCGAAGCTCTGGGGCCAACGTCCTGACTTTC
CASSHPSVSRSSGANVLTF
>-|-|TRBJ2-7|TRBV2
TGTGCCAGCAGCCGCGGGGACAACCCCTACGAGCAGTACTTC
CASSRGDNPYEQYF
>-|-|TRBJ1-1|TRBV10-3
TGTGCCATTTGGGACCCGAACCTGAACACTGAAGCTTTCTTT
CAIWDPNLNTEAFF
>TRBD1|-|TRBJ2-7|TRBV6-1
TGTGCCAGCAGGGGGGACAGGGAGACCTACGAGCAGTACTTC
CASRGDRETYEQYF
>TRBD2|once|TRBJ2-3|TRBV12-5
TGTGCTAGTGGTTTGAAACTAGCGAACCAGAGGGTGGTCGGCACAGATACGCAGTATTTT
CASGLKLANQRVVGTDTQYF
>TRBD1|-|TRBJ2-1|TRBV7-2
TGTGCCAGCAGCTTATCAGGGGGCGGTAACTCCTACAATGAGCAGTTCTTC
CASSLSGGGNSYNEQFF
>-|few|TRBJ2-2|TRBV7-8
TGTGCCAGCAGCTCACCCCTCGAATTAGCCGGGGAGCTGTTTTTT
CASSSPLELAGELFF
>-|few|TRBJ1-4|TRBV24-1
TGTGCCACCAGTGATTTTGAGGGGGACGAAAAACTGTTTTTT
CATSDFEGDEKLFF
>TRBD2|-|TRBJ2-1|TRBV5-1
TGCGCCAGCTCCCCTGGGACTAGCGCAATTCGGGGCGTGCAGTTCTTC
CASSPGTSAIRGVQFF
>-|-|TRBJ1-6|TRBV4-1
TGCGCCAGCAGCCAAAGTCTTGGGGCGGGCTTACCCCTCCACTTT
CASSQSLGAGLPLHF
>-|-|TRBJ2-7|TRBV14
TGTGCCAGCAGCCTCCGGCAAGGCGGCTACGAGCAGTACTTC
CASSLRQGGYEQYF
>TRBD1|-|TRBJ1-1|TRBV6-1
TGTGCCAGCAGTGGGGACAGAAGGAACACTGAAGCTTTCTTT
CASSGDRRNTEAFF
>TRBD1|-|TRBJ2-7|TRBV14
TGTGCCAGCAGCCCCCTGACAGGGACGCGCGAGCAGTACTTC
CASSPLTGTREQYF
>-|-|TRBJ1-6|TRBV19
TGTGCCAGTAGTAGCGGCAGCGACTATAATTCACCCCTCCACTTT
CASSSGSDYNSPLHF
>TRBD1|many|TRBJ2-7|TRBV20-1
TGCAGTGCCGAGTTCAGGGGGCGTGTCGTCGACGAGCAGTACTTC
CSAEFRGRVVDEQYF
>-|-|TRBJ2-7|TRBV9
TGTGCCAGCAGCTCCCCCTACGAGCAGTACTTC
CASSSPYEQYF
>-|few|TRBJ2-1|TRBV7-9
TGTGCCAGCAGCGGCGGGACAAGGTACAATGAGCAGTTCTTC
CASSGGTRYNEQFF
>TRBD2|few|TRBJ2-7|TRBV7-2
TGTGCCAGCAGCTTAGCCGGGACTAGCGCCGATCGGCAGTACTTC
CASSLAGTSADRQYF
>TRBD1|-|TRBJ1-2|TRBV10-3
TGTGCCATCTCACCGGGACAGGGACTCTATGGCTACACCTTC
CAISPGQGLYGYTF
>-|-|TRBJ1-1|TRBV29-1
TGCAGCGTTGTGCAGGGATACGGTTTCTTT
CSVVQGYGFF
>TRBD1|many|TRBJ2-1|TRBV7-9
TGTGCCAGCAGCTACCGGGACAGGGGGCGAAATGAGCAGTTCTTC
CASSYRDRGRNEQFF
>TRBD2|many|TRBJ2-7|TRBV13
TGTGCCAGCAGCTCCCGGACTAGCGGGAGGGGGGTCTCCTACGAGCAGTACTTC
CASSSRTSGRGVSYEQYF
>-|many|TRBJ2-2|TRBV15
TGTGCCACCAGCAGAGATTGGGGGGAAGGGGACACCGGGGAGCTGTTTTTT
CATSRDWGEGDTGELFF
>-|-|TRBJ2-1|TRBV7-9
TGTGCCAGCAGCTATGTCCTTATGAATGAGCAGTTCTTC
CASSYVLMNEQFF
>TRBD1|many|TRBJ2-1|TRBV29-1
TGCAGCGTTGAAGACAACAGGGGGCTTATCAATGAGCAGTTCTTC
CSVEDNRGLINEQFF
>-|-|TRBJ2-1|TRBV25-1
TGTGCCAGCAGCCAAGTCCGGGCAGGGATCAATGAGCAGTTCTTC
CASSQVRAGINEQFF
>-|-|TRBJ2-3|TRBV7-6
TGTGCCAGCAGCTCAGGGCCCACAACAGCAGATACGCAGTATTTT
CASSSGPTTADTQYF
>-|-|TRBJ1-3|TRBV9
TGTGCCAGCAGCTTGAGGTGGGGGGGAAGCTCTGGAAACACCATATATTTT
CASSLRWGGSSGNTIYF
>TRBD2|-|TRBJ2-1|TRBV7-9
TGTGCCAGCAGCCCGGGGAGCGGGGGATACTACAATGAGCAGTTCTTC
CASSPGSGGYYNEQFF
>-|-|TRBJ2-1|TRBV20-1
TGCAGTGCTAGAGATCTCGGTACCTACAATGAGCAGTTCTTC
CSARDLGTYNEQFF
>-|-|TRBJ2-7|TRBV6-2/TRBV6-3
TGTGCCAGCAGTCCCCGACGGGCCGACTACGAGCAGTACTTC
CASSPRRADYEQYF
>TRBD1|few|TRBJ1-3|TRBV5-1
TGCGCCAGCAGCTTGGGATCGGACAGGGCTGGAAACACCATATATTTT
CASSLGSDRAGNTIYF
>-|few|TRBJ2-7|TRBV24-1
TGTGCCACCAGTGATTCCACAGCCTCCTACGAGCAGTACTTC
CATSDSTASYEQYF
>-|-|TRBJ1-2|TRBV6-1
TGTGCCAGCAGTGAAGCTGCGTTTGGCAGGGCCTATGGCTACACCTTC
CASSEAAFGRAYGYTF
>TRBD2|-|TRBJ2-1|TRBV20-1
TGCAGTGCTAGAGAACAGCGGGACTCCTACGATGAGCAGTTCTTC
CSAREQRDSYDEQFF
>-|few|TRBJ2-6|TRBV12-3/TRBV12-4
TGTGCCAGCAGTTTACGGTTGAACTCTGGGGCCAACGTCCTGACTTTC
CASSLRLNSGANVLTF
>TRBD1|many|TRBJ1-2|TRBV3-1
TGTGCCAGCAGCCAAGAGACAGGGTCCCTCTATGGCTACACCTTC
CASSQETGSLYGYTF
>-|many|TRBJ2-7|TRBV11-2
TGTGCCAGCAGCCCCGGGACCCACAACGAGCAGTACTTC
CASSPGTHNEQYF
>-|few|TRBJ1-5|TRBV2
TGTGCCAGTTCAGGAGAAGGGCCCCAGCATTTT
CASSGEGPQHF
>-|-|TRBJ2-3|TRBV7-9
-
CASSFLGDGYTFGSGKRIDTQYF
>-|-|TRBJ2-7|TRBV9
TGTGCCAGCAGCGTAGTGAGACAAGGGCTTACCTACGAGCAGTACTTC
CASSVVRQGLTYEQYF
>TRBD2|many|TRBJ2-7|TRBV6-1
TGTGCCAGCAGGGGGGGGGGGGTGGGGGGGGAGCAGCAGTACTTC
CASRGGGVGGEQQYF
>TRBD2|few|TRBJ2-3|TRBV20-1
TGCAGTGCTAGAAGGGGACTAGCGGGACCCGGCACGCAGTATTTT
CSARRGLAGPGTQYF
>TRBD1|-|TRBJ2-2|TRBV7-2
TGTGCCAGCAGCCCACAGGGGGCGGGCGGGGAGCTGTTTTTT
CASSPQGAGGELFF
>TRBD2|-|TRBJ2-7|TRBV28
TGTGCCAGCAGTTTCCCTTGGGCTAGCGGGAGGGCCCCTGGTTCCTCCTACGAGCAGTACTTC
CASSFPWASGRAPGSSYEQYF
>-|many|TRBJ1-2|TRBV18
TGTGCCAGCTCACCACCCACAGAGTCCTATGGCTACACCTTC
CASSPPTESYGYTF
>TRBD2|-|TRBJ2-2|TRBV20-1
TGCAATGCTAGCGGGGGGGTGGGAACCGGGGAGCTGTTTTTT
CNASGGVGTGELFF
>-|-|TRBJ1-6|TRBV18
TGTGCCAGCTCACCAGGGGCCGATTCACCCCTCCACTTT
CASSPGADSPLHF
>TRBD2|-|TRBJ2-3|TRBV5-4
TGTGCCAGCAGCTCGGAGACTAGCGGGTCCACAGATACGCAGTATTTT
CASSSETSGSTDTQYF
>-|-|TRBJ2-2|TRBV5-1
TGCGCCAGCCTCGTAGAGGGGACCGGGGAGCTGTTTTTT
CASLVEGTGELFF